The 19 T cell receptor beta chains given below trace back to one sample, sequenced in a study of neurological immune-mediated disorders. TCRdb re-derived calls from the 5' RACE reads in MiXCR, one entry per CDR3 protein. The sample contains 55,000 to 75,000 distinct CDR3 sequences, 5.2% of which appear only once. Sequencing was carried out using PBMCs. The source is a woman aged 25 to 39 with multiple sclerosis.

Ten or more counts support this clonotype. A much larger clone lies one base from this, so it may be a read error. This chain joins TRBV6-5 and TRBJ1-1, with a tentative D call TRBD1 (5 bases). The CDR3 consists of 15 residues. CDR1 MNHEY and CDR2 SVGAGI come from the germline V gene. The ends were cut back, 5 bases at V and 1 base at J, with 14 bases in the middle. The CDR3 coding sequence is TGTGCCAGCAGTCCCCGGGACGGGGGGAACACTGAAGCTTTCTTT. This gives the protein CASSPRDGGNTEAFF.

The table lists this clonotype with many counts. The chain employs TRBV20-1 and TRBJ2-1, with D unclear. The V gene's germline CDR1 is DFQATT and CDR2 SNEGSKA (reference sequence). The CDR3 length is 16 residues. Trimming pared 5 bases from V and 0 bases from J, leaving 17 bases between. CDR3 region: CSAPLASGASYNEQFF. CDR3 nucleotides: TGCAGTGCTCCCCTGGCATCGGGCGCCTCCTACAATGAGCAGTTCTTC.

There are many counts of this clonotype. The chain links TRBV3-1 to TRBJ2-1; D not certain. Germline V gene data show CDR1 as LGHDT and CDR2 as YNNKEL (reference sequence). The CDR3 is made up of 15 amino acids. V dropped 1 base and J dropped 6 bases, with 13 bases sitting between them. CDR3 sequence reads: CASSQGVSPLNEQFF. CDR3 DNA sequence: TGTGCCAGCAGCCAAGGCGTTTCGCCTCTCAATGAGCAGTTCTTC.

This clonotype was detected ten times or more. This chain joins TRBV3-1 and TRBJ2-1; possibly TRBD1 for D (6 bases). The CDR3 spans 16 residues. With 8 bases removed from V and 0 bases from J, the gap between germline ends came to 17 bases. From germline, CDR1 is LGHDT and CDR2 YNNKEL (reference sequence). The CDR3, as DNA: TGTGCCAGCCATTCCCAGGGGTTGAGCTCCTACAATGAGCAGTTCTTC. It codes for CASHSQGLSSYNEQFF.

This clonotype has a count of ten or more. This rearrangement joins TRBV5-1 to TRBJ1-1, with 11 bases aligning to TRBD1. Germline-derived CDR1 and CDR2 are SGHRS and YFSETQ. V dropped 3 bases and J dropped 1; count of bases not matched to a gene: 2. This CDR3 spans 15 amino acids. CDR3 sequence: CASSWGQGGNTEAFF. The CDR3 region has the DNA TGCGCCAGCAGCTGGGGACAGGGGGGGAACACTGAAGCTTTCTTT. Full variable domain (outside the CDR3, taken from reference TRBV5-1 and TRBJ1-1): KAGVTQTPRYLIKTRGQQVTLSCSPISGHRSVSWYQQTPGQGLQFLFEYFSETQRNKGNFPGRFSGRQFSNSRSEMNVSTLELGDSALYLCASSWGQGGNTEAFFGQGTRLTVV.

Turning to this clonotype: A single base separates this from a much larger clone, so it may be a read error. V and J are TRBV10-3 and TRBJ2-1, with 7 bases fitting TRBD1. The CDR3 spans 16 residues. Germline CDR1 and CDR2: ENHRY and SYGVKD. CDR3 nucleotide sequence: TGTGCCATCAGTGAGTTGGGACAGAGCTCCTACAATGAGCATTTCTTC. It is translated as CAISELGQSSYNEHFF.

This clonotype occurred many times. V is TRBV4-1 and J is TRBJ1-5; D remains ambiguous. CDR3 length equals 13 residues. V lost 1 base, J lost 5 bases, and 6 bases lay in between. Germline V lookup: CDR1 MGHRA, CDR2 YSYEKL. CDR3 protein: CASSQVPDQPQHF. CDR3 in DNA: TGCGCCAGCAGCCAAGTCCCTGATCAGCCCCAGCATTTT.

This clonotype was found many times. This CDR3 is CSAPTGLSSYEQYF. For the CDR3, the DNA is TGCAGTGCTCCGACAGGGCTTTCTTCCTACGAGCAGTACTTC. This chain connects TRBV20-1 to TRBJ2-7; TRBD1 matches 7 bases. The CDR3 is 14 amino acids. CDR1 DFQATT and CDR2 SNEGSKA come from the germline V gene (reference sequence). The V segment lost 5 bases and the J segment 1 base; nucleotides outside the gene matches: 8.

This clonotype was found many times. The chain's CDR3 is CASSLTGTSYQPQHF. The CDR3 DNA reads TGTGCCAGCAGCTTAACCGGGACAAGCTATCAGCCCCAGCATTTT. This sequence joins TRBV7-8 and TRBJ1-5; maybe TRBD1 (6 bases). V was trimmed by 2 bases and J by 5 bases, leaving 13 bases between them. This CDR3 region has 15 residues. Germline V gives CDR1 SGHVS, CDR2 FQNEAQ.

This clonotype has a handful of counts. A read error may produce the germline difference seen at one junction end. The chain couples TRBV29-1 to TRBJ2-5, with TRBD1 identical over 9 bases. Per germline, CDR1 SQVTM and CDR2 ANQGSEA. The CDR3 sequence is 15 residues long. The DNA of the CDR3 is TGCAGCGTTGCTGCGCGACAGGGGGAACAAGTGACCCAGTACTTC. This codes for CSVAARQGEQVTQYF.

This clonotype was seen a handful of times. One end of the junction does not line up with germline, which may come from a read error. The V and J genes are TRBV7-2 and TRBJ1-5; D is undetermined. Germline CDR1 is SGHTA and CDR2 is FQGNSA. The length of the CDR3 is 14 residues. The CDR3 DNA is TGTGCCAGCAGCTTGGGCTCTACTGGTCAGCCCCAGAATTTT. Protein sequence: CASSLGSTGQPQNF.

This clonotype has at least ten counts. The chain carries TRBV3-1 and TRBJ2-5; D could derive from TRBD1 or TRBD2 (5 bases each). This CDR3 is 16 amino acids long. CDR1 LGHDT and CDR2 YNNKEL come from the germline V gene (reference sequence). Trimming removed 6 bases at V and 4 bases at J, with 21 bases between. The CDR3 sequence is CASRSPGDPHGETQYF. CDR3 coding DNA: TGTGCCAGCAGATCCCCCGGGGACCCACACGGAGAGACCCAGTACTTC.

The table lists this clonotype with many counts. The chain uses TRBV5-1 and TRBJ2-3, with 9 bases lining up with TRBD2. Trimming at V came to 4 bases and at J to 5 bases, leaving 11 bases not matched to a gene. Per germline, CDR1 SGHRS and CDR2 YFSETQ. CDR3 length: 16 amino acids. The CDR3 loop reads CASSQQRLAEGDTQYF. For the CDR3, the DNA is TGCGCCAGCAGCCAACAAAGACTAGCGGAGGGAGATACGCAGTATTTT.

This clonotype occurred many times. The rearrangement joins TRBV20-1 to TRBJ1-1; the D is unclear. Trimming left V 3 bases short and J 4 bases short, with 9 bases between. The CDR3 consists of 12 residues. CDR1 and CDR2 from the germline V gene are DFQATT and SNEGSKA (reference sequence). Here the CDR3 reads CSARPWSTEAFF. CDR3 coding DNA: TGCAGTGCTAGGCCCTGGAGCACTGAAGCTTTCTTT.

A note on this clonotype: This sequence may be a read error, since a much larger clone differs from it by one base. The V and J genes are TRBV7-9 and TRBJ2-5; D is unresolved. With 6 bases removed from V and 2 bases from J, the gap between germline ends came to 4 bases. Germline CDR1 reads SEHNR; CDR2 reads FQNEAQ (reference sequence). This CDR3 is built from 11 residues. The CDR3 region is CASREQETQYF. The DNA of the CDR3 is TGTGCCAGCAGAGAACAAGAGACCCAGTACTTC.

This clonotype was picked up a small number of times. A much larger clone differs from this one at a single base, so this may be a read error. The J gene is TRBJ2-6, the V gene TRBV5-6; tentatively, D is TRBD1 (7 bases). The CDR3 consists of 16 residues. CDR1 is SGHDT, CDR2 YYEEEE, per germline. This CDR3 reads CASSSTGRSGAKVLTF. In DNA form, the CDR3 reads TGTGCCAGCAGCTCGACAGGGAGGTCTGGGGCCAAAGTCCTGACTTTC.

In this sample, this clonotype turned up many times. V and J are TRBV6-2 or TRBV6-3 and TRBJ2-5; D unresolved. Between the trimmed V and J ends, which lost 6 bases and 7 bases, there was a span of 12 bases. Per the germline V gene, CDR1 is MNHEY and CDR2 is SVGEGT. The CDR3 totals 12 residues. The CDR3 nucleotides are TGTGCCAGCAGCCCCAAAATACTGACCCAGTACTTC. It is translated as CASSPKILTQYF.

There are many counts of this clonotype. The rearrangement uses TRBV5-1 and TRBJ2-3, with TRBD2 as a possible D gene (5 bases). CDR3 size: 14 residues. CDR1 and CDR2 from the germline V gene are SGHRS and YFSETQ. V dropped 0 bases and J dropped 2 bases, with 7 bases sitting between them. This CDR3 reads CASSLAGDTDTQYF. The CDR3, as DNA: TGCGCCAGCAGCTTGGCCGGGGACACAGATACGCAGTATTTT.

This clonotype was observed a single time. This sequence joins TRBV20-1 and TRBJ2-2; 12 bases align to TRBD2. This CDR3 contains 18 residues. Germline CDR1 reads DFQATT; CDR2 reads SNEGSKA (reference sequence). Trimming cost V 6 bases and J 1 base; bases outside gene matches: 12. Here the CDR3 DNA reads TGCAGTGCCACCCCGACTAGCGGGGGACCCCAGAACACCGGGGAGCTGTTTTTT. It is translated as CSATPTSGGPQNTGELFF.